This T cell receptor (beta chain) was identified during a study of cytomegalovirus exposure and HLA in healthy donors. Overall study findings and caveats: Some V segments, TRBV6-2 and TRBV6-3 among them, were indistinguishable and were therefore excluded. Analysis performed later found approximately 17,000 TCR beta sequences associated with HLA alleles at 0.05 false discovery rate.

The donors gave bone marrow, and they were healthy. A remark on this clone: Its antigen is undetermined.

The PCR had 60 Vbeta and 13 Jbeta primers. Measured with immunoSEQ multiplex PCR; TCRdb has only the in-frame clones, and not every one. The repertoire consists of around 190,000 clones, with about 80% occurring once and the leading ten covering 3.4%. The junction had 22 bases not matched to a gene; V was cut back by 6 bases and J by 8 bases. The germline CDR1 and CDR2 sequences are SNHLY and FYNNEI. This CDR3 is built from 19 residues. The rearrangement joins TRBV2 to TRBJ1-6; 7 nucleotides match TRBD1. This TCR derives from a man in his forties in good health and CMV-seropositive. The specimen sequenced was PBMCs. CDR3 nucleotides: TGTGCCAGCAGCGAACAGGGGAATTACGGGCTTTGGTACTATTCACCCCTCCACTTT. It translates to CASSEQGNYGLWYYSPLHF. Drawing the rest from reference TRBV2 and TRBJ1-6, the complete variable domain is EPEVTQTPSHQVTQMGQEVILRCVPISNHLYFYWYRQILGQKVEFLVSFYNNEISEKSEIFDDQFSVERPDGSNFTLKIRSTKLEDSAMYFCASSEQGNYGLWYYSPLHFGNGTRLTVT.